This record covers a single T cell receptor (beta chain). No antigen is known for it. This sample is part of a study of cytomegalovirus exposure and HLA in healthy donors. About the research overall: In a previous analysis, 117 million unique TCR beta sequences were found from some 180 million T cells. Points from the study as a whole: No immune exposure information besides CMV serostatus was available. TCR beta sequences reportedly predicted most subjects' HLA-A and HLA-B alleles accurately. Donors belonging to an Asian-associated ancestry cluster reportedly showed fewer N-insertions in productive TCRs than the 666-donor mean, according to what a later analysis found.

Amplification used 60 Vbeta primers and 13 Jbeta primers. Here immunoSEQ multiplex PCR was the method, and the copy in TCRdb shows in-frame clones only, minus some. This table has more than 85,000 clones, approximately 81% appearing once. The germline gives CDR1 MNHEY, CDR2 SVGAGI. V gave up 6 bases and J gave up 12 bases; unmatched junction bases: 8. This CDR3 spans 13 amino acids. This rearrangement joins TRBV6-5 to TRBJ2-1, with TRBD1 matching 10 bases. This receptor was identified in a male donor in good health and CMV-seropositive. The source material was PBMCs. The CDR3 here is CASSPGQGLWQFF. In DNA, the CDR3 is TGTGCCAGCAGCCCGGGACAGGGGCTCTGGCAGTTCTTC.